This TCR beta chain was documented in a study of regulatory T cells. Notes on the study in general: In CD3G-deficient patients, conventional CD4+ T cells were enriched for hydrophobic CDR3 residues at positions 6 and 7. Skewed V and J usage and few unique V-J pairs marked patient repertoires, most in Tregs.

CD4+ T cells were divided by sorting: CD25-high CD127-low Tregs, CD25-low CD127-high conventional cells. The PCR used 52 TRBV and 13 TRBJ primers. Generated by immunoSEQ multiplex PCR, the TCRdb table keeps only in-frame clones and is missing some. The table has fewer than 20,000 clones, 84% seen once. CDR3 length: 12 amino acids. Trimming left V 3 bases short and J 10 bases short, with 12 bases between. CDR1 is ENHRY and CDR2 is SYGVKD in the germline V gene. A remark on this clone: Its specificity is not known.

The sequence came from a person in their thirties with CD3G deficiency. The V call is TRBV10-3, the J call TRBJ1-1; perhaps TRBD1 as D (6 bases). Sequencing input: conventional CD4+ T cells sorted from blood. The CDR3: CAISENRVVAFF. For the CDR3, the DNA is TGTGCCATCAGTGAAAACAGGGTTGTAGCTTTCTTT.